These 28 T cell receptor beta chains were sequenced from one sample in a study of T-cell memory formation after mild COVID-19. TCRdb recomputed calls from the 5' RACE reads with MiXCR, one row per CDR3 protein. The sample has roughly 320,000 distinct CDR3 sequences, 28% seen once. The sample comprised PBMCs or a T cell subset sorted from them (not recorded which). These receptors all stem from an adult woman who had mild COVID-19 (a few samples of this study predate the infection). Cell type and time point are not known.

The V call is TRBV7-2, the J call TRBJ2-3; D is perhaps TRBD2 (6 bases). The CDR3 length is 14 residues. The germline CDR1 and CDR2 sequences are SGHTA and FQGNSA. Trimming left V 5 bases short and J 0 bases short, with 9 bases between. For the CDR3, the DNA is TGTGCCAGCAGCATGCTAGCGAGCACAGATACGCAGTATTTT. Encoded protein: CASSMLASTDTQYF.

This rearrangement joins TRBV6-2 or TRBV6-3 to TRBJ2-7; D assignment may be TRBD1 or TRBD2 (5 bases each). This CDR3 is built from 11 residues. Trimming stripped 6 bases from V and 3 bases from J, with 6 bases between. The germline CDR1 and CDR2 sequences are MNHEY and SVGEGT. The CDR3 region has the DNA TGTGCCAGCAGGGGGGACTACGAGCAGTACTTC. Its protein product is CASRGDYEQYF.

This chain uses TRBV7-7 with TRBJ1-5; 7 bases are shared with TRBD1. Germline loops: CDR1 SSHAT, CDR2 FNYEAQ (reference sequence). Losses at the gene ends were 8 bases for V and 0 bases for J; bases not matched to a gene: 16. The CDR3 loop spans 18 amino acids. CDR3 residues: CASGKVGTADYSNQPQHF. The DNA of the CDR3 is TGTGCCAGCGGGAAGGTCGGGACAGCTGATTATAGCAATCAGCCCCAGCATTTT.

The genes are TRBV19 and TRBJ2-7; D might be TRBD1 or TRBD2, each matching 5 bases. The V and J ends lost 5 bases and 3 bases respectively, with 17 bases between them. The germline V gene has CDR1 LNHDA and CDR2 SQIVND (reference sequence). The CDR3 is made up of 15 amino acids. CDR3 protein: CASSPAGRGYYEQYF. The CDR3 nucleotides read TGTGCCAGTAGTCCTGCGGGTAGGGGATACTACGAGCAGTACTTC.

This chain connects TRBV7-9 to TRBJ2-1, with TRBD2 as a possible D gene (5 bases). The V and J ends lost 1 base and 5 bases respectively, with 15 bases between them. The CDR3 length is 16 residues. Germline lookup yields CDR1 SEHNR and CDR2 FQNEAQ (reference sequence). CDR3 region: CASSLERGSADNEQFF. For the CDR3, the DNA is TGTGCCAGCAGCTTAGAGCGAGGGAGTGCGGACAATGAGCAGTTCTTC.

This clonotype appeared a few times. The V call is TRBV6-4, the J call TRBJ2-1; D could derive from TRBD1 or TRBD2 (6 bases each). The germline V gene has CDR1 MRHNA and CDR2 SNTAGT. V shed 2 bases and J shed 7 bases, with 15 bases lying between them. The CDR3 runs 15 residues. CDR3 nucleotide sequence: TGTGCCAGCAGTGACATGCCCGGGGGCGAGAATGAGCAGTTCTTC. As protein: CASSDMPGGENEQFF.

This clonotype was counted only a few times. V usage is TRBV7-9 and J usage is TRBJ2-1; the match to TRBD2 covers 16 bases. The CDR3 is 15 residues long. J lost 7 bases, V lost 6 bases, and 3 bases had no gene match. CDR1 is SEHNR, CDR2 FQNEAQ, per germline (reference sequence). This CDR3 is CASRMGLAGGNEQFF. Here the CDR3 DNA reads TGTGCCAGCAGGATGGGACTAGCGGGGGGGAATGAGCAGTTCTTC.

The chain recombines TRBV18 with TRBJ2-7; D is uncertain. The germline gives CDR1 KGHSH, CDR2 LQKENI. V was clipped by 2 bases and J by 5 bases, with 10 bases between them. This CDR3 spans 13 amino acids. CDR3 loop: CASSPGVSDEQYF. DNA of the CDR3: TGTGCCAGCTCACCAGGGGTTTCCGACGAGCAGTACTTC.

The chain recombines TRBV6-5 with TRBJ2-1; D gene uncertain. The germline V and J ends were trimmed by 6 bases and 0 bases, with 21 bases remaining between them. CDR3 length: 18 residues. Germline loops: CDR1 MNHEY, CDR2 SVGAGI. This CDR3 reads CASSRDDNYLSSYNEQFF. In DNA form, the CDR3 reads TGTGCCAGCAGCCGTGACGACAATTACCTAAGCTCCTACAATGAGCAGTTCTTC.

This clonotype was recorded many times. The J gene is TRBJ2-6, the V gene TRBV6-5; 12 nucleotides match TRBD1. Trimming at V came to 5 bases and at J to 0 bases, leaving 17 bases not matched to a gene. The CDR3 sequence is 22 residues long. Germline V gene lookup returns CDR1 MNHEY and CDR2 SVGAGI. CDR3: CASSTNDPRDRGRFSGANVLTF. For the CDR3, the DNA is TGTGCCAGCAGTACAAACGATCCCCGGGACAGGGGGCGATTCTCTGGGGCCAACGTCCTGACTTTC.

In its sample, this clonotype was seen many times. The chain carries TRBV6-5 and TRBJ1-1; D is perhaps TRBD1 (5 bases). The germline V gene encodes CDR1 MNHEY and CDR2 SVGAGI. The CDR3 covers 13 residues. V was cut by 5 bases and J by 5 bases, with 12 bases left in between. The CDR3 is CASSPGRWTEAFF. The CDR3 DNA is TGTGCCAGCAGTCCGGGACGTTGGACTGAAGCTTTCTTT.

The table lists this clonotype with a few counts. The chain carries TRBV5-1 and TRBJ1-2; no reliable D call. The V and J ends lost 0 bases and 6 bases respectively, with 12 bases between them. Germline V gene lookup returns CDR1 SGHRS and CDR2 YFSETQ. CDR3 length: 14 residues. The CDR3 nucleotides read TGCGCCAGCAGCTTGGCCGTCGGGGTGGATGGCTACACCTTC. Amino acids: CASSLAVGVDGYTF.

This clonotype appeared a few times. J is TRBJ2-1 and V is TRBV7-6; D uncertain. Per germline, CDR1 SGHVS and CDR2 FNYEAQ. The germline V and J ends were trimmed by 8 bases and 7 bases, with 9 bases remaining between them. The CDR3 has 11 amino acids. The CDR3 protein is CASASENEQFF. The CDR3, as DNA: TGTGCCAGCGCGTCGGAAAATGAGCAGTTCTTC. The full variable domain, rest sourced from reference TRBV7-6 and TRBJ2-1, is GAGVSQSPRYKVTKRGQDVALRCDPISGHVSLYWYRQALGQGPEFLTYFNYEAQQDKSGLPNDRFSAERPEGSISTLTIQRTEQRDSAMYRCASASENEQFFGPGTRLTVL.

The chain combines TRBV5-6 with TRBJ2-7; possible D gene TRBD1, 5 bases. Germline V gives CDR1 SGHDT, CDR2 YYEEEE. CDR3 length equals 15 residues. V lost 0 bases, J lost 3 bases, and 13 bases lay in between. CDR3 coding DNA: TGTGCCAGCAGCTTGGACGGGCAGGGTTTCTACGAGCAGTACTTC. Translating gives CASSLDGQGFYEQYF.

The chain is built from TRBV5-5 and TRBJ2-1; 7 bases line up with TRBD2. The CDR3 runs to 14 residues. Germline-derived CDR1 and CDR2 are SGHKS and YYEKEE (reference sequence). With V trimmed by 6 bases and J by 10 bases, 13 bases remained unmatched. The CDR3 coding sequence is TGTGCCAGCATCCGAGGTGGGGGAGGGCCGGAGCAGTTCTTC. It is translated as CASIRGGGGPEQFF.

This rearrangement joins TRBV24-1 to TRBJ2-3; 7 positions match TRBD1. The CDR3 is 13 amino acids. The junction had 2 bases not matched to a gene; V was cut back by 6 bases and J by 3 bases. The germline V gene has CDR1 KGHDR and CDR2 SFDVKD. CDR3 nucleotides: TGTGCCACCAGTAACAGGGGAACAGATACGCAGTATTTT. Encoded protein: CATSNRGTDTQYF.

The chain is built from TRBV7-9 and TRBJ2-1; 10 bases are shared with TRBD2. The CDR3 length is 15 residues. V lost 6 bases and J lost 9; bases outside the gene matches: 11. Germline assignment: CDR1 SEHNR and CDR2 FQNEAQ (reference sequence). CDR3 coding DNA: TGTGCCAGCAGTGAGCCTTGGACTAGCGGTAGTGAGCAGTTCTTC. Translation: CASSEPWTSGSEQFF.

This clonotype was counted a few times. This sequence joins TRBV7-6 and TRBJ2-1; 8 nucleotides line up with TRBD1. Per germline, CDR1 SGHVS and CDR2 FNYEAQ. CDR3 length equals 15 residues. V trimming: 4 bases; J trimming: 3 bases; junction bases outside the gene matches: 5. The CDR3 coding sequence is TGTGCCAGCAGCTCGGACAGGGCCCTCTACAATGAGCAGTTCTTC. It encodes CASSSDRALYNEQFF.

The rearrangement links TRBV7-9 to TRBJ2-3, with no clear D. The V end lost 5 bases, the J end lost 0 bases, and 12 bases lay between the germline ends. From germline, CDR1 is SEHNR and CDR2 FQNEAQ (reference sequence). This CDR3 has 15 residues. The CDR3 reads CASSDSLGSTDTQYF. In nucleotides, the CDR3 is TGTGCCAGCAGCGACTCCTTGGGGAGCACAGATACGCAGTATTTT.

J is TRBJ2-3 and V is TRBV7-2, with D hard to call. Trimming cost V 6 bases and J 4 bases, with 14 bases left between them. Looked up from germline, CDR1 is SGHTA and CDR2 is FQGNSA. This CDR3 comprises 14 residues. CDR3: CASRPTGVADTQYF. CDR3 in DNA: TGTGCCAGCAGGCCGACCGGAGTTGCAGATACGCAGTATTTT.

There are a few counts of this clonotype. The rearrangement links TRBV5-5 to TRBJ1-1; unclear D gene. The CDR3 loop spans 13 amino acids. The V and J ends lost 4 bases and 5 bases respectively, with 12 bases between them. Per germline, CDR1 SGHKS and CDR2 YYEKEE (reference sequence). The chain's CDR3 is CASSVRVGTEAFF. The CDR3 coding sequence is TGTGCCAGCAGCGTCCGGGTTGGAACTGAAGCTTTCTTT.

J is TRBJ2-7 and V is TRBV5-1; possible D gene TRBD1, 5 bases. With 0 bases removed from V and 6 bases from J, the gap between germline ends came to 16 bases. The germline CDR1 and CDR2 sequences are SGHRS and YFSETQ. The CDR3 sequence is 15 residues long. The CDR3 loop reads CASSLGAGKGGEQYF. DNA of the CDR3: TGCGCCAGCAGCTTGGGTGCAGGGAAAGGTGGCGAGCAGTACTTC.

The V call is TRBV7-9, the J call TRBJ2-1; no clear D. Germline CDR1 is SEHNR and CDR2 is FQNEAQ (reference sequence). Trimming took off 1 base at V and 8 bases at J, with 12 bases between the two ends. The CDR3 covers 14 residues. CDR3 sequence: CASSLEPKGHEQFF. Here the CDR3 DNA reads TGTGCCAGCAGCTTAGAGCCTAAGGGCCATGAGCAGTTCTTC.

This chain connects TRBV5-6 to TRBJ1-3; D remains ambiguous. Per germline, CDR1 SGHDT and CDR2 YYEEEE. There are 13 residues in the CDR3. The V end lost 4 bases, the J end lost 2 bases, and 7 bases lay between the germline ends. This CDR3 is CASSQRTGNTIYF. CDR3 nucleotides: TGTGCCAGCAGCCAAAGGACTGGAAACACCATATATTTT.

This sequence joins TRBV7-9 and TRBJ1-4; no clear D gene. The V end was cut by 5 bases, the J end by 5 bases, with 12 bases between. From germline, CDR1 is SEHNR and CDR2 FQNEAQ (reference sequence). The CDR3 consists of 14 residues. This CDR3 is CASSRENENEKLFF. The CDR3 bases are TGTGCCAGCAGCCGAGAAAACGAGAATGAAAAACTGTTTTTT.

Only a few counts were recorded for this clonotype. The DNA of the CDR3 is TGTGCCAGCAGCCAAGGAACAGCCGATAGCAATCAGCCCCAGCATTTT. Translation: CASSQGTADSNQPQHF. The chain has TRBV4-2 and TRBJ1-5; D remains unclear. Trimming shortened V by 1 base and J by 0 bases, and 10 bases separated the two germline ends. CDR1 and CDR2 (germline): LGHNA, YNFKEQ. The CDR3 spans 16 residues.

The V and J genes are TRBV4-3 and TRBJ1-1, with a possible D match to TRBD1 (5 bases). The V end lost 4 bases, the J end lost 4 bases, and 16 bases lay between the germline ends. The CDR3 runs to 15 residues. Germline CDR1 reads LGHNA; CDR2 reads YSLEER. As DNA, the CDR3 is TGCGCCAGCAGCCCCCTGGCAATCGGGGGCACTGAAGCTTTCTTT. Protein sequence: CASSPLAIGGTEAFF.

Only one count was recorded for this clonotype. The V and J genes are TRBV20-1 and TRBJ1-6; a possible D gene is TRBD1 (6 bases). The germline gives CDR1 DFQATT, CDR2 SNEGSKA (reference sequence). The ends were cut back, 5 bases at V and 9 bases at J, with 20 bases in the middle. This CDR3 is built from 15 residues. The CDR3 DNA reads as TGCAGTGCTGCGACAGGAGCTAACGATGGTTCACCCCTCCACTTT. It yields the protein CSAATGANDGSPLHF.